The 26 T cell receptor beta chains listed next were all sequenced from one sample in a study of blood T cell repertoires in COVID-19. Clones were read by immunoSEQ multiplex PCR, and TCRdb kept only the in-frame ones, dropping some. There are some 50,000 clones in the sample; approximately 90% occur only once, and around 27% lies in the top ten. The sequenced material came from peripheral blood. The receptors were gathered from a human donor in a cohort sampled during active COVID-19.

The rearrangement joins TRBV3-1 (or the pseudogene TRBV3-2) to TRBJ2-5; D may be TRBD1 (6 bases). Per the germline V gene, CDR1 is LGHDT and CDR2 is YNNKEL (reference sequence). This CDR3 contains 14 residues. Trimming left V 1 base short and J 7 bases short, with 13 bases between. Here the CDR3 reads CASSQGAGDRTQYF. The CDR3 DNA reads as TGTGCCAGCAGCCAAGGGGCAGGGGATCGGACCCAGTACTTC.

This clone came up a few times. The chain is built from TRBV5-5 and TRBJ2-1; 7 bases fit TRBD2. With 4 bases clipped from V and 9 bases from J, the junction kept 16 bases outside the gene matches. CDR1 SGHKS and CDR2 YYEKEE come from the germline V gene (reference sequence). CDR3 length: 16 amino acids. The CDR3 bases are TGTGCCAGCAGCGCCCAGTACGACGCGGGAGCTTCTGAGCAGTTCTTC. Translation: CASSAQYDAGASEQFF. Full variable domain (rest looked up from reference TRBV5-5 and TRBJ2-1): DAGVTQSPTHLIKTRGQQVTLRCSPISGHKSVSWYQQVLGQGPQFIFQYYEKEERGRGNFPDRFSARQFPNYSSELNVNALLLGDSALYLCASSAQYDAGASEQFFGPGTRLTVL.

This chain links TRBV7-9 with TRBJ1-2; 8 bases are shared with TRBD1. V trimming: 6 bases; J trimming: 7 bases; junction bases outside the gene matches: 7. The CDR3 consists of 13 residues. Germline CDR1 SEHNR, CDR2 FQNEAQ (reference sequence). CDR3 bases: TGTGCCAGCAGATCGACAGGGGATTTTGGCTACACCTTC. This encodes CASRSTGDFGYTF.

The chain recombines TRBV14 with TRBJ2-3, with TRBD2 identical over 7 bases. The J segment lost 3 bases and the V segment lost 4 bases, leaving 13 bases of the junction unmatched. This CDR3 has 17 residues. CDR1 and CDR2 from the germline V gene are SGHDN and FVKESK. In DNA form, the CDR3 reads TGTGCCAGCAGCCCCGGACTAGATAGCCTGGGTACAGATACGCAGTATTTT. Translated: CASSPGLDSLGTDTQYF.

The chain couples TRBV28 to TRBJ1-4; the D gene is possibly TRBD1 (6 bases). The CDR3 length is 14 residues. Germline V gives CDR1 MDHEN, CDR2 SYDVKM. The V end was cut by 6 bases, the J end by 2 bases, with 10 bases between. CDR3 in amino acids: CASRKGGTNEKLFF. The CDR3 DNA sequence: TGTGCCAGCAGGAAGGGGGGGACTAATGAAAAACTGTTTTTT.

The chain combines TRBV11-3 with TRBJ1-3; maybe TRBD1 (6 bases). Per germline, CDR1 SGHNT and CDR2 YENEEA. The V gene lost 4 bases and the J gene lost 4 bases, with 11 bases spanning the gap. The CDR3 totals 14 residues. CDR3 nucleotide sequence: TGTGCCAGCAGCTCATCTACAGGGGGAAACACCATATATTTT. It specifies CASSSSTGGNTIYF.

The chain uses TRBV6-6 and TRBJ1-5, with TRBD1 identical over 8 bases. Germline loops: CDR1 MNHNY, CDR2 SVGAGI (reference sequence). V gave up 5 bases and J gave up 4 bases; unmatched junction bases: 4. This CDR3 is built from 14 residues. The CDR3 DNA sequence: TGTGCCAGCAGTGGACAGGGCCGAAATCAGCCCCAGCATTTT. As protein: CASSGQGRNQPQHF.

The V and J genes are TRBV7-9 and TRBJ2-3; 11 positions match TRBD1. Per the germline V gene, CDR1 is SEHNR and CDR2 is FQNEAQ (reference sequence). The CDR3 consists of 15 residues. After removal of 5 bases from V and 4 bases from J, the junction contained 5 bases not matched to a gene. The CDR3 region has the DNA TGTGCCAGCAGCCCTCCGGGACAGGGGGCAGATACGCAGTATTTT. It yields the protein CASSPPGQGADTQYF.

The chain is built from TRBV7-6 and TRBJ2-2; weak D call: TRBD1 (5 bases). Germline V gene lookup returns CDR1 SGHVS and CDR2 FNYEAQ. With 1 base removed from V and 4 bases from J, the gap between germline ends came to 10 bases. The CDR3 has 15 residues. The DNA of the CDR3 is TGTGCCAGCAGCTTAGGCACAGGAATCACCGGGGAGCTGTTTTTT. Its protein product is CASSLGTGITGELFF.

This clone was seen only a few times. This chain connects TRBV27 to TRBJ2-7, with TRBD2 as a possible D gene (5 bases). The ends were cut back, 4 bases at V and 3 bases at J, with 13 bases in the middle. This CDR3 is built from 14 residues. Germline-derived CDR1 and CDR2 are MNHEY and SMNVEV (reference sequence). CDR3 sequence reads: CASSSRTDRYEQYF. The CDR3 DNA reads TGTGCCAGCAGTTCGCGGACTGACCGCTACGAGCAGTACTTC.

A single count supports this clone. This sequence joins TRBV7-6 and TRBJ2-5, with 12 bases lining up with TRBD2. The CDR3 is made up of 16 amino acids. CDR1 SGHVS and CDR2 FNYEAQ come from the germline V gene. V trimming: 5 bases; J trimming: 4 bases; junction bases outside the gene matches: 8. CDR3 amino acids: CASSATSGRFRETQYF. The CDR3 DNA follows: TGTGCCAGCAGCGCCACTAGCGGGAGGTTTAGAGAGACCCAGTACTTC.

The chain combines TRBV20-1 with TRBJ2-7, with D perhaps TRBD1 or TRBD2 (6 bases each). Germline values: CDR1 DFQATT, CDR2 SNEGSKA (reference sequence). Trimming pared 3 bases from V and 4 bases from J, leaving 13 bases between. The CDR3 covers 13 residues. The CDR3 coding sequence is TGCAGTGCTAGTGGGGGGCGCAGTTACGAGCAGTACTTC. Protein sequence: CSASGGRSYEQYF.

This clone was counted a single time. The genes are TRBV5-1 and TRBJ2-1; D is possibly TRBD2 (5 bases). There are 18 residues in the CDR3. CDR1 is SGHRS, CDR2 YFSETQ, per germline. Trimming pared 5 bases from V and 0 bases from J, leaving 21 bases between. The CDR3 region is CASSPPTGSRGSYNEQFF. The CDR3 DNA reads TGCGCCAGCAGTCCCCCCACGGGGTCACGGGGCTCCTACAATGAGCAGTTCTTC.

This sequence joins TRBV5-1 and TRBJ2-3; no definite D call. The CDR3 is 15 residues long. V was trimmed by 2 bases and J by 0 bases, leaving 10 bases between them. Germline-derived CDR1 and CDR2 are SGHRS and YFSETQ. The CDR3 region is CASSFIRGSTDTQYF. For the CDR3, the DNA is TGCGCCAGCAGCTTTATTCGCGGCAGCACAGATACGCAGTATTTT.

The chain is built from TRBV2 and TRBJ2-2, with TRBD2 matching over 14 bases. CDR1 is SNHLY, CDR2 FYNNEI, per germline. This CDR3 spans 17 amino acids. With V trimmed by 1 base and J by 9 bases, 7 bases remained unmatched. The CDR3, as DNA: TGTGCCAGCAGTGAAGGACTAGCGGGGGGGTATAGGAGGGAGCTGTTTTTT. Translation gives CASSEGLAGGYRRELFF.

This rearrangement joins TRBV18 to TRBJ2-1; 8 positions match TRBD2. With V trimmed by 5 bases and J by 8 bases, 8 bases remained unmatched. Germline lookup yields CDR1 KGHSH and CDR2 LQKENI. The CDR3 has 14 residues. The CDR3 protein is CASSAGTSIHEQFF. The DNA of the CDR3 is TGTGCCAGCTCAGCCGGGACTAGTATCCATGAGCAGTTCTTC.

The rearrangement uses TRBV3-1 (or the pseudogene TRBV3-2) and TRBJ2-1, with TRBD2 matching 8 bases. Germline V lookup: CDR1 LGHDT, CDR2 YNNKEL (reference sequence). The CDR3 extends over 12 amino acids. V shed 7 bases and J 13 bases; nucleotides not matched to a gene: 9. DNA of the CDR3: TGTGCCAGCACCGTAGCGGGGTATAACCAGTTCTTC. This translates into CASTVAGYNQFF.

This chain uses TRBV20-1 with TRBJ2-1; 10 positions match TRBD2. V lost 5 bases, J lost 0 bases, and 10 bases stayed unmatched. The CDR3 contains 17 residues. Germline values: CDR1 DFQATT, CDR2 SNEGSKA (reference sequence). CDR3 residues: CSARVSSGRNSYNEQFF. As DNA, the CDR3 is TGCAGTGCTCGTGTTTCTAGCGGGAGAAACTCCTACAATGAGCAGTTCTTC.

This chain uses TRBV7-8 with TRBJ2-1; TRBD1 might be the D (5 bases). The V and J ends lost 1 base and 2 bases respectively, with 12 bases between them. Germline assignment: CDR1 SGHVS and CDR2 FQNEAQ. CDR3 length: 16 amino acids. CDR3 sequence: CASSLEWPGPYNEQFF. In DNA form, the CDR3 reads TGTGCCAGCAGCTTAGAGTGGCCAGGGCCCTACAATGAGCAGTTCTTC.

The rearrangement uses TRBV27 and TRBJ1-2, with 7 bases fitting TRBD1. Germline trimming cut 5 bases from V and 5 bases from J; bases unmatched to any gene: 2. The germline gives CDR1 MNHEY, CDR2 SMNVEV (reference sequence). CDR3 length: 12 residues. CDR3 region: CASSQTGYGYTF. The CDR3 DNA sequence: TGTGCCAGCAGTCAGACAGGGTATGGCTACACCTTC.

This rearrangement joins TRBV3-1 (or the pseudogene TRBV3-2) to TRBJ2-1, with D possibly TRBD1 on 5 matching bases. Germline CDR1 is LGHDT and CDR2 is YNNKEL (reference sequence). The CDR3 is made up of 13 amino acids. Trimming took off 2 bases at V and 7 bases at J, with 9 bases between the two ends. The CDR3 coding sequence is TGTGCCAGCAGCCAAAGACAGTCTAATGAGCAGTTCTTC. Its protein is CASSQRQSNEQFF.

The gene calls are TRBV19 and TRBJ2-3; 10 nucleotides line up with TRBD2. This CDR3 spans 15 amino acids. V gave up 8 bases and J gave up 4 bases; unmatched junction bases: 9. From germline, CDR1 is LNHDA and CDR2 SQIVND (reference sequence). The DNA of the CDR3 is TGTGCCAGTCGACTAACCGGGACTAGCGCAGATACGCAGTATTTT. It encodes CASRLTGTSADTQYF. Full variable domain (outside the CDR3, taken from reference TRBV19 and TRBJ2-3): DGGITQSPKYLFRKEGQNVTLSCEQNLNHDAMYWYRQDPGQGLRLIYYSQIVNDFQKGDIAEGYSVSREKKESFPLTVTSAQKNPTAFYLCASRLTGTSADTQYFGPGTRLTVL.

The chain employs TRBV7-9 and TRBJ1-5; the D is unclear. CDR3 size: 12 residues. CDR1 is SEHNR, CDR2 FQNEAQ, per germline (reference sequence). V was cut by 3 bases and J by 5 bases, with 5 bases left in between. Here the CDR3 DNA reads TGTGCCAGCAGCTTCTTTGATCAGCCCCAGCATTTT. Its protein product is CASSFFDQPQHF.

A few counts support this clone. The V gene is TRBV24-1, the J gene TRBJ1-1, with D unresolved. CDR1 and CDR2 from the germline V gene are KGHDR and SFDVKD. V was pared by 3 bases and J by 6 bases, with 10 bases between. The CDR3 totals 13 residues. In DNA form, the CDR3 reads TGTGCCACCAGTGATCTAGGACTGTCTGAAGCTTTCTTT. Amino acid sequence: CATSDLGLSEAFF.

This clone has a single count. The chain couples TRBV2 to TRBJ2-3; TRBD2 agrees at 8 bases. Germline CDR1 is SNHLY and CDR2 is FYNNEI. The CDR3 covers 15 residues. Losses at the gene ends were 3 bases for V and 1 base for J; bases not matched to a gene: 3. The CDR3 DNA follows: TGTGCCAGCAGTGATGAAGCGGGGGGCACAGATACGCAGTATTTT. This translates into CASSDEAGGTDTQYF.

The genes are TRBV19 and TRBJ2-1; 7 nucleotides match TRBD1. The CDR3 sequence is 14 residues long. The J segment lost 1 base and the V segment lost 6 bases, leaving 3 bases of the junction unmatched. CDR1 LNHDA and CDR2 SQIVND come from the germline V gene (reference sequence). The CDR3: CASRTGNSYNEQFF. For the CDR3, the DNA is TGTGCCAGTAGGACAGGGAATTCCTACAATGAGCAGTTCTTC.